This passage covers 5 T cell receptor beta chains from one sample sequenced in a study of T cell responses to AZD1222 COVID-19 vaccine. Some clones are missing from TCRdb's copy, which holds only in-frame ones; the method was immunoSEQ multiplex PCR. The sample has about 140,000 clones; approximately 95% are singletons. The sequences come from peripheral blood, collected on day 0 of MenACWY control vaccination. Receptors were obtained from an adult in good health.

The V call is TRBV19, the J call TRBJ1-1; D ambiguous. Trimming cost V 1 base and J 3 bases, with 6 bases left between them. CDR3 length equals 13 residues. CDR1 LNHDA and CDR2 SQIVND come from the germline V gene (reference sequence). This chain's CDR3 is CASSIGADTEAFF. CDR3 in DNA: TGTGCCAGTAGTATAGGAGCGGACACTGAAGCTTTCTTT.

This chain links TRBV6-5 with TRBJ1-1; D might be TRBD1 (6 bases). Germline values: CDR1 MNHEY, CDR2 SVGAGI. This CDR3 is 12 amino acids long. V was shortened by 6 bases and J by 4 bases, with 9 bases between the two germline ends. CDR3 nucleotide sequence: TGTGCCAGCAGCCGGACAGCCACTGAAGCTTTCTTT. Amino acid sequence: CASSRTATEAFF.

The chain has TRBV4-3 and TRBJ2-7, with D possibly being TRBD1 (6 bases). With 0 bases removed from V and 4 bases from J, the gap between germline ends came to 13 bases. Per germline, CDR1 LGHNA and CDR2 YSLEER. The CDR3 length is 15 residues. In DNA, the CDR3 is TGCGCCAGCAGCCAAGATTTCGGACAGTATTACGAGCAGTACTTC. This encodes CASSQDFGQYYEQYF.

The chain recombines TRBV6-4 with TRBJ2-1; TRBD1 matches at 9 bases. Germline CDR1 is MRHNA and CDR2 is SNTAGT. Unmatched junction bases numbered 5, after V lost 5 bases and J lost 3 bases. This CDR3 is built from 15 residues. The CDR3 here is CASSKQGANYNEQFF. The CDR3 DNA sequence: TGTGCCAGCAGTAAACAGGGGGCGAACTACAATGAGCAGTTCTTC.

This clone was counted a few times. The CDR3 is CASSTRRGALTDTQYF. CDR3 coding DNA: TGTGCCAGTAGTACCCGTAGAGGGGCCTTAACAGATACGCAGTATTTT. This chain uses TRBV19 with TRBJ2-3; D is perhaps TRBD1 or TRBD2 (5 bases each). Germline V CDR1 and CDR2: LNHDA, SQIVND (reference sequence). The V gene lost 4 bases and the J gene lost 3 bases, with 17 bases spanning the gap. This CDR3 comprises 16 residues.